The clone carrying this TCR beta chain was found a few times. The entry originates in a study of cytomegalovirus exposure and HLA in healthy donors. Germline trimming cut 5 bases from V and 5 bases from J; bases unmatched to any gene: 8. Germline lookup yields CDR1 MDHEN and CDR2 SYDVKM. The CDR3 sequence is 14 residues long. The PCR was carried out with 60 Vbeta primers and 13 Jbeta primers. The repertoire was sequenced with immunoSEQ multiplex PCR; TCRdb's copy has only in-frame clones and lacks some. The sample comprises 110,000 or so clones, around 77% of which are singletons, and about 5% rests with the top ten.

The rearrangement links TRBV28 to TRBJ2-7; 8 nucleotides line up with TRBD1. The source is a man in his fifties or sixties in good health and CMV-seropositive. What was sequenced was PBMCs. The CDR3 sequence: CASSPSDRDDEQYF. CDR3 DNA sequence: TGTGCCAGCAGTCCTTCGGACAGGGATGACGAGCAGTACTTC.